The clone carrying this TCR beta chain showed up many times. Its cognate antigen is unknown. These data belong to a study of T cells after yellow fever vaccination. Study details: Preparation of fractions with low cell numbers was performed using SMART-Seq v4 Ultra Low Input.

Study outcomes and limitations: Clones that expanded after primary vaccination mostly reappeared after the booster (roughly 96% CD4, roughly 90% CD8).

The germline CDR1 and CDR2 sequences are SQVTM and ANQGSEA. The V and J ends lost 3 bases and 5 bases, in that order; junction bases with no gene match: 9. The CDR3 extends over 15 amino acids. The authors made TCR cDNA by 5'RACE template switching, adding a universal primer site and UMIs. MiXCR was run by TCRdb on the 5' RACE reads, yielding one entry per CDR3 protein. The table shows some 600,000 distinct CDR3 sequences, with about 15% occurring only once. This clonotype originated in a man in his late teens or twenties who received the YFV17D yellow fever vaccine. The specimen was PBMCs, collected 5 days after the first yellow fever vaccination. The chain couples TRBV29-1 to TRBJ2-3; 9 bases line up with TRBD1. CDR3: CSVDADRGSEDTQYF. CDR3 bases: TGCAGCGTTGATGCGGACAGGGGAAGTGAAGATACGCAGTATTTT.